Detailed here is one T cell receptor (beta chain). There is no known antigen for this receptor. No base quality values were provided; no much bigger clone lies one nucleotide off. The germline V and J ends show losses of 4 bases and 3 bases respectively, and no gene match explains 6 bases of the junction. From its cysteine to its phenylalanine, the CDR3 spans 15 amino acids. The only DNA kept is the CDR3, 45 bases in frame from the first base. CDR1 and CDR2 were assigned from the germline V gene as MNHEY and SVGAGI. This sample is part of a study of cytomegalovirus exposure and HLA in healthy donors (dated by TCRdb to the late 2010s). Context from the whole study: In an earlier analysis of about 560 of the donors, about 270 Gb of sequence data and 90 million to 120 million unique TCR beta sequences from about 179 million T cells were reported. To study patterns of TCR occurrence, a later analysis re-analyzed previously published TCR beta repertoires from 700 or so donors and added high-resolution HLA genotyping. HLA typing included class I and class II loci at four-digit resolution. The number of typed donors differed by locus: 629-630 for A, B, C, DRB1 and DQB1; 522 for DQA1; approximately 600 for DPA1; and 450 to 480 for DPB1. The study was designed to test whether signatures of past pathogen exposure could be identified by cataloging public T cell receptors. Five DR-DQ haplotypes were treated as single units for association and clustering because of strong linkage in the cohort. Donor age, sex, ethnicity and CMV serostatus were collected together with the repertoire data. Across approximately 400 genotyped donors of the cohort, an average of approximately 200,000 unique TCR beta nucleotide sequences per donor were sequenced, and 15% to 20% of those sequences were non-productive. In an earlier analysis of roughly 600 of the donors, high-throughput TCR beta sequencing was used to judge whether each TCR beta V gene segment behaved as functional or pseudogenic. All discovery cohort repertoires had been generated using a single sequencing platform. An early release covering around 630 HLA-typed donors comprised approximately 290 gigabases of sequencing data and tens of millions of unique TCR sequences. A later genetic analysis used genome-wide SNP genotypes for about 65% of the roughly 700 donors, treating that subset as a discovery cohort. The study used immunosequencing to profile the T cell repertoires of approximately 650 subjects and linked those repertoires to cytomegalovirus serostatus. Rather than using new phenotypic data, the later analysis identified candidate immune exposures from TCR beta sequences and from how often those sequences occurred across donors. To predict cytomegalovirus infection status, the study brought together high-throughput TCR immunosequencing, statistical association of individual TCRs with disease status, and machine learning. In addition to the first cohort of around 670 subjects, a separate validation cohort of 120 different subjects was used. Of the 350 to 450 genotyped donors, approximately 80% fell in the genetic ancestry cluster associated with self-reported Caucasian donors. The research as a whole found: Most CMV-associated TCR beta chains appeared to be HLA-restricted in a later analysis, and the HLA associations seemed to be driven largely by CMV exposure. Correlated functional status among segregating V segments might reflect linkage disequilibrium, but an unknown experimental factor could not be ruled out. In a later analysis, HLA-associated TCR beta chains showed more clonal expansion and lower generation probabilities than non-associated chains that were equally common. Sequencing depth was assumed to be roughly uniform across donors in the presence/absence analyses, though that assumption may not hold. An association between a missense DCLRE1C variant and V-gene and J-gene trimming of TCR beta chains was found in a later genetic analysis and replicated in an independent cohort. In a later analysis, the rate of TCR association differed among HLA loci, with DRB1 alleles having the most associated TCRs and HLA-C alleles having the fewest. Across donors, most TCR sequences were observed very rarely, whereas some public TCRs were present in many individuals. The classifier was reported to diagnose cytomegalovirus status with high specificity and sensitivity in both the original and validation cohorts. In vitro tests confirmed that three of the cytomegalovirus-associated TCR beta chains recognize cytomegalovirus antigens. Assigning TCR associations to individual alleles was difficult when HLA alleles, especially DR and DQ, strongly co-occurred. At a false discovery rate of 0.05, a later analysis linked about 16,000 TCR beta sequences to specific HLA alleles. The authors suggested that the approach could potentially be generalized to other disease states and immunological phenotypes. Because HLA typing was missing for some donors at each locus, association tests included only the typed subset. A cluster of highly shared sequence variants was judged likely to represent a technical artifact of the sequencing pipeline. A total of roughly 160 TCR beta chains were listed by the study as associated with cytomegalovirus. In an earlier analysis of a few hundred of the donors, most TCR beta V segments were observed in productive rearrangements about 90% or about 30% of the time, broadly matching IMGT annotations. Compared with the approximately 600-donor mean, donors in an Asian-associated ancestry cluster had fewer N-insertions in productive TCRs, according to a later genetic analysis. About 17 rarely observed V segments, including chromosome 9 orphons, were excluded from the earlier analysis of several hundred of the donors because counts were too low. A further reported finding was that TCR beta sequences accurately predicted the HLA-A and HLA-B alleles for most subjects in the first cohort. The cohort was sequenced for TCR beta chains only, and without alpha or paired-chain data the features that could be detected were limited. Several of the top co-occurrence clusters appeared to be linked to parvovirus B19, influenza, CMV and Epstein-Barr virus, according to a later analysis. CMV serostatus was the only immune exposure information available for the cohort. Some IMGT-functional V segments, including TRBV6-2 and TRBV6-3, could not be told apart with the 87-base-pair reads, so those segments were excluded.

Library preparation employed the immunoSEQ multiplex PCR assay. For the multiplex PCR, a mixture combining 60 forward primers for TCR Vbeta segments and 13 reverse primers for TCR Jbeta segments was used. The CDR3 region of rearranged TCR beta genes was amplified from genomic DNA with a multiplex PCR assay. The Illumina HiSeq System was used to sequence the amplified TCR beta libraries as 87-base-pair reads. Under the source paper's analysis protocol: A later analysis tallied tens of millions of unique TCR beta chains across the 700 or so repertoires, and about 10 million of those chains were shared by two or more donors. A nearest-neighbor algorithm error-corrected the raw reads and collapsed the reads into unique sequences, merging closely related sequences to remove PCR and sequencing errors. V, D and J gene segments were assigned by aligning CDR3 sequences to IMGT reference sequences. Each retained sequence needed at least a six-nucleotide match to both a V gene segment and a J gene segment. Rearrangements were called productive when the CDR3 lacked stop codons and stayed in frame with V and J; all others were non-productive. CDR3 was defined by IMGT convention, running from the second conserved V-encoded cysteine to the conserved J-encoded phenylalanine. The earlier analysis of roughly 590 of the donors excluded sequences that lacked an unambiguous match to a single V gene segment. An earlier analysis of almost 600 of the donors classified V segments as functional when productive rearrangements were above 56.7% and as segregating when the standard deviation between donors was above 5%. A statistical classification framework was built for diagnosing cytomegalovirus status from the catalog of TCR beta chain sequences. A later analysis assigned V and J genes by comparing TCR nucleotide sequences with IMGT/GENE-DB human TR gene sequences. The TCRdist pipeline was used in a later analysis to assign CDR3 sequences and most-parsimonious VDJ recombination scenarios. A later analysis defined each TCR beta chain by its CDR3 amino acid sequence plus V-gene family, and excluded reads lacking a unique V-gene family. In a later analysis, nearly 600 highly shared, low-generation-probability nucleotide sequences were removed to address suspected cross-contamination and a sequencing artifact. In a later analysis, a clonal expansion index for each public chain was calculated from normalized within-repertoire ranks of inferred template counts. A later analysis computed generation probabilities with a VDJ recombination model fitted to out-of-frame rearrangements, and checked the results against IGoR. A later analysis scored TCR-TCR, TCR-HLA and TCR-CMV co-occurrence with hypergeometric tests, applying a repertoire-size bias correction to TCR pairs. To estimate false discovery rates, a later analysis permuted the HLA or CMV assignments 20 times. In a later analysis, co-occurring TCRs were grouped using DBSCAN, and TCRdist sequence similarity was added for clustering within HLA-allele-positive subsets. Co-occurrence clustering excluded repertoires with fewer than 30,000 or more than 120,000 public chains, plus five with anomalous nucleotide sharing. TCRdb re-hosts the immuneACCESS table, in-frame sequences only. Its copies lack some clones; in the studies checked, an unresolved V gene accounts for under half of them, and the cause for the rest is not known. From that table come the V and J calls and clone size; the DNA was used to work out D and trimming. This sample comprises about 170,000 clones, 65% to 90% of them detected only once. The leading ten clones occupy 2.3% of the sample.

The cohort comprised 710 or so healthy bone marrow donors. All cohort members were sampled while nominally healthy, although unrecorded immune exposures were likely present. The donor tested CMV seronegative and was one of the 352 seronegative cohort members. A peripheral blood sample was collected from each donor, and TCR beta sequencing was performed on peripheral blood mononuclear cells. Genomic DNA extraction from the blood cell samples was performed with the Qiagen DNeasy Blood Extraction Kit. The rearranged chain carries TRBV6-5 and TRBJ2-7; TRBD1 matches 10 bases in the middle. The TCR comes from a male donor in good health and CMV-seronegative. Sequencing was done on a sample of PBMCs. The CDR3 region has the sequence CASSSPGQGFYEQYF. The DNA reads TGTGCCAGCAGTTCGCCGGGACAGGGGTTCTACGAGCAGTACTTC.